The clone carrying this T cell receptor beta chain was seen a handful of times. Its antigen is not known. The sample is drawn from a study of OX40 agonist ivuxolimab in advanced cancers. At the level of the study: Ivuxolimab was administered intravenously to patients at 0.01 to 10 mg/kg every 2 weeks. Antecedent anti-PD-1, anti-PD-L1 or anti-CTLA-4 therapy was permissible, with around 41% having received some. Findings of the study overall: CD8+ T cells were the subset that, on average, had more expanded clones than CD4+.

Patients were ineligible given autoimmune disease history or systemic immunosuppression. Only in-frame clones appear in the TCRdb table, and some are missing; sequencing was by immunoSEQ multiplex PCR. The sample records 65,000 to 95,000 clones, 88% being singletons. The sequence came from an adult with an advanced solid tumor such as melanoma, head and neck, liver or kidney cancer. This material consisted of CD4+ or CD8+ T cells sorted from blood, taken in a trial of the OX40 agonist ivuxolimab.

In nucleotides, the CDR3 is TGTGCCAGCAGCTTGGTGGGGCCTTTCTCTGGAAACACCATATATTTT. Protein sequence: CASSLVGPFSGNTIYF. The chain combines TRBV5-6 with TRBJ1-3; D may be TRBD1 (5 bases). The CDR3 has 16 residues. The V gene lost 0 bases and the J gene lost 0 bases, with 10 bases spanning the gap. The germline gives CDR1 SGHDT, CDR2 YYEEEE. The full variable domain, with the rest looked up from reference TRBV5-6 and TRBJ1-3, is DAGVTQSPTHLIKTRGQQVTLRCSPKSGHDTVSWYQQALGQGPQFIFQYYEEEERQRGNFPDRFSGHQFPNYSSELNVNALLLGDSALYLCASSLVGPFSGNTIYFGEGSWLTVV.